This T cell receptor beta chain was sequenced for a study of blood T cell repertoires in acute mononucleosis (dated by TCRdb to between 2020 and 2021). Context from the whole study: To capture the memory response, convalescent samples were obtained between 5 and 8 months after the acute presentation. The mean EBV load in blood was 3.5 to 4.5 log10 genome copies per million B cells during acute infection, compared with about 2.8 at convalescence. Summary of the overall study and its limitations: Just around 8.6% of the unique acute clonotypes remained in convalescence, but these persisting clonotypes accounted for most of the response, and new, diverse de novo clonotypes seemingly replaced the other acute clonotypes. Low acute-to-convalescent clonotype overlap might partly reflect sampling error, because only a fraction of each donor's blood was analyzed. With just three donors in the cohort, the group averages were based on very few individuals. For BRLF1 (YVL-BR), TCRalpha CDR3 motifs played a dominant role and TCRbeta a minimal role in TCR repertoire selection.

The junction shows trimming of 5 bases on V and 1 base on J, plus 18 bases between the germline ends. From cysteine to phenylalanine, the CDR3 is 17 amino acids long. The entry retains the CDR3 DNA only, 51 bases that are in frame from base 1. Based on the germline V gene, the CDR1 and CDR2 sequences are MDHEN and SYDVKM. This clone was seen just once. This probably arose from a read error, given a far larger clone one base away. The time point tag for this specimen amounts to: convalescence about 6 months (5-8 months) after acute presentation (visit 7). Over primary infection, the study followed CD8 T cell responses to two immunodominant EBV epitopes: BRLF1 109 (YVL-BR) and BMLF1 280 (GLC-BM). Primary EBV infection was indicated by a positive serum heterophile antibody test and EBV viral capsid antigen-specific IgM. Magnetic positive selection (MACS) was first used to enrich total CD8 T cells from PBMCs. Live CD3+ CD8+ tetramer+ cells were sorted on a FACSAria III to over 95% purity. Cell sorting used a PE-conjugated tetramer carrying the BRLF1 109-117 peptide. Directly ex vivo after tetramer sorting, the TCR repertoires of EBV epitope-specific CD8 T cells were deep-sequenced at acute infection and at convalescence. A few people aged 18 to 29 with clinical acute infectious mononucleosis and laboratory evidence of primary EBV infection were used as donors. Heparinized peripheral blood was drawn at clinical presentation with mononucleosis symptoms and again about 6 months later. PBMCs were isolated by Ficoll-Paque density gradient centrifugation.

Total RNA from at least 9,500 sorted tetramer+ CD8 T cells was reverse transcribed into cDNA for TCR profiling. PCR amplification of CDR3 regions used primers annealing to V and J regions and added unique molecular identifiers so that templates could be tracked. The immunoSEQ platform, including its sequencing and error-correction standards, was used to profile TCRalpha and TCRbeta chains. From the authors' description of their analysis: Clonal copy numbers were corrected for sequencing and PCR errors, and CDR3s were defined according to IMGT conventions. Only productive rearrangements were analyzed, using immunoSEQ Analyzer versions 2.0 and 3.0, with gene-pairing frequencies processed further in Microsoft Excel. V-J pairings were visualized as Circos plots, and CDR3 motifs were found with MEME plus a custom motifSearch program. The OLGA algorithm was used to calculate the probability of generation of TCR sequences. Clonotypes seen at both visits were called persistent; those seen only acutely were nonpersistent; those seen only at convalescence were de novo. A public TCR was defined as an amino acid clonotype used by more than one donor. In TCRdb, the immuneACCESS table is reduced to in-frame sequences with V and J assigned. These tables do not hold every clone; where another copy was compared, an unresolved V gene accounts for under half, and the others remain unexplained. V and J calls plus clone size are reproduced from that table; the DNA served to infer D and trimming. Present in this sample are approximately 1,800 clones, roughly 21% of which were seen just once. Roughly 26% of the sample is held by the ten biggest clonotypes.

Here the sequenced sample was EBV YVL epitope tetramer+ CD8+ T cells sorted from PBMCs, taken during convalescence from infectious mononucleosis. According to the study, the label for this sample's cell subset or site signals: CD8 T cells binding a tetramer with EBV BRLF1 109-117 peptide (YVL-BR). The rearrangement joined TRBV28 to TRBJ2-1; the D gene is possibly TRBD2, with 5 bases matching. The clonotype originates from a woman between 18 and 30 years old with infectious mononucleosis caused by EBV. The DNA sequence is as follows: TGTGCCAGCAGTCCCCTCACGGCGGGCGAATCCTACAATGAGCAGTTCTTC. Its product reads: CASSPLTAGESYNEQFF. The variable domain in full, with residues beyond the CDR3 obtained from the reference TRBV28 and TRBJ2-1 genes, is DVKVTQSSRYLVKRTGEKVFLECVQDMDHENMFWYRQDPGLGLRLIYFSYDVKMKEKGDIPEGYSVSREKKERFSLILESASTNQTSMYLCASSPLTAGESYNEQFFGPGTRLTVL.